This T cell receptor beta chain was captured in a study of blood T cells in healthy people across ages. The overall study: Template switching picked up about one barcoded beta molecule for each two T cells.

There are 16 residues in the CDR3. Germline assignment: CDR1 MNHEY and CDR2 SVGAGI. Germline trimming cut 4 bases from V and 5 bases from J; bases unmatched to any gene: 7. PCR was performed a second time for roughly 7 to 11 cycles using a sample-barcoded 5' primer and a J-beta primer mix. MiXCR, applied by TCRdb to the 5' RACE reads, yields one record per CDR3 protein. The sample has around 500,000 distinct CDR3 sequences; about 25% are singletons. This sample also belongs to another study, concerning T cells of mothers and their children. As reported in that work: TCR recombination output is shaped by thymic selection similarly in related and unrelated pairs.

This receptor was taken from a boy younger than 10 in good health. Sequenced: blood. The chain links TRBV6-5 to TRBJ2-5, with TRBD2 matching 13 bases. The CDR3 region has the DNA TGTGCCAGCAGTTTCCGACTAGCGGGGGGCGGGGAGACCCAGTACTTC. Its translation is CASSFRLAGGGETQYF.